This T cell receptor (beta chain) stems from a study of OX40 agonist ivuxolimab in advanced cancers. Study at large: Ivuxolimab is an agonistic anti-OX40 (CD134) antibody, and patients were treated with it. Aged 23 to 79 with a mean of about 63 years, they were 82.7% male.

This CDR3 is built from 15 residues. Trimming cost V 6 bases and J 4 bases, with 16 bases left between them. From germline, CDR1 is LNHDA and CDR2 SQIVND (reference sequence). Some clones are missing from TCRdb's copy, which holds only in-frame ones; the method was immunoSEQ multiplex PCR. Of more than 60,000 clones in the sample, more than 65% are singletons; the top ten hold 4.4%. Notes on the study in general: Antigens targeted by the expanded peripheral T cells were not determined.

As to this clone: Antigen: not known.

V and J are TRBV19 and TRBJ1-5; D is possibly TRBD1 (5 bases). This receptor was taken from an adult with an advanced solid tumor such as melanoma, head and neck, liver or kidney cancer. The source was CD4+ or CD8+ T cells sorted from blood, collected in a trial of the OX40 agonist ivuxolimab. As DNA, the CDR3 is TGTGCCAGTAGCAGACAGCTCCGGAATAATCAGCCCCAGCATTTT. Protein sequence: CASSRQLRNNQPQHF.